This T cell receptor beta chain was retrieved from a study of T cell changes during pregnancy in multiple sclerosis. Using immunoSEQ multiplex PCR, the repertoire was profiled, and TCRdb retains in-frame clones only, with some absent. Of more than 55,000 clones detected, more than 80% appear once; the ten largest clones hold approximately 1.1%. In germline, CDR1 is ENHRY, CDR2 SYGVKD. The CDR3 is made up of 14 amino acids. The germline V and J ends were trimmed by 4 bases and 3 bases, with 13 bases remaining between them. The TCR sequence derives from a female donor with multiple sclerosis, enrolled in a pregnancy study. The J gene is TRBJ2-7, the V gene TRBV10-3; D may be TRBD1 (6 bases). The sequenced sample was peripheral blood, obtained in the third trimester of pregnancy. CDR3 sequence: CAISVGQPNYEQYF. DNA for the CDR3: TGTGCCATCAGTGTTGGACAGCCTAACTACGAGCAGTACTTC.